This TCR beta chain was captured by sequencing in a study of T cell changes during pregnancy in multiple sclerosis. Repertoires were generated with immunoSEQ multiplex PCR, while TCRdb's copy carries only in-frame clones and drops some. This table holds about 98,000 clones, roughly nine tenths found once. The CDR3 runs 16 residues. The germline gives CDR1 LNHNV, CDR2 YYDKDF (reference sequence). Deletions cut 1 base from V and 2 bases from J, with 12 bases between. The chain joins TRBV15 to TRBJ2-1, with D possibly TRBD1 on 6 matching bases. This receptor was taken from a female donor in good health, enrolled as a control in a pregnancy study. Sequencing was performed on peripheral blood, taken after pregnancy. In nucleotides, the CDR3 is TGTGCCACCAGCAGAGTCCGCAGGGGCACCTACAATGAGCAGTTCTTC. Protein sequence: CATSRVRRGTYNEQFF.